This T cell receptor (beta chain) comes out of a study (dated by TCRdb to between 2014 and 2017). About the full investigation: Whether tumor-infiltrating Tregs in breast cancer are recruited from blood Tregs or converted in situ from other CD4+ T cell subsets was tested. Broader findings and caveats from the paper: The larger-cohort validation was restricted to a single TCR beta V-J rearrangement rather than whole repertoires. The greatest overlap of tumor-infiltrating Treg TCR alpha and beta sequences was observed with tumor naive CD4+ T cells, followed by blood naive CD4+ T cells. The TCR gene usage of tumor memory CD4+ T cells clustered together with blood and lymph node memory CD4+ cells and with lymph node naive CD4+ cells.

Full-length TCR variable regions were amplified by 5' RACE PCR using constant-region reverse primers, and then by semi-nested PCR using Nested Universal Primer A. Using the ReliaPrep RNA Cell Miniprep System, total RNA was extracted, and the SMARTer RACE 5'/3' Kit was then used to reverse transcribe the RNA into 5'RACE-ready cDNA. Full-length TCR alpha and beta libraries were barcoded with multiplex adaptors and sequenced on an Illumina MiSeq. The study's processing was this. Sequencing data were pooled across the five patients for each of nine subset-tissue groups and compared by unsupervised clustering of TCR gene usage. The Morisita-Horn index was used to calculate repertoire similarity, with shared sequences weighted by how much each contributed to each repertoire. TCRdb itself trimmed the public reads at Q25 with fastp, ran MiXCR and retained productive beta chains. Here each entry gathers all rows of one CDR3 protein and keeps the most common genes and DNA. The V and J calls follow TCRdb's processing rather than the paper's. The sample table records tens of thousands of distinct CDR3 sequences; around a quarter of these occur just once. The ten largest account for 2.1% of the sample.

Remarks on this clonotype: Its antigen is not yet known. Base qualities are not recorded, but no much larger clone differs from it by a single base.

The CDR3 covers 13 residues, taking in both the cysteine and the phenylalanine. Of the read, only the CDR3 DNA is kept; its 39 bases are in frame from base 1. CDR1 and CDR2 (DFQATT, SNEGSKA) derive from the germline V gene (reference sequence). V drops 2 bases and J drops 2 bases, leaving 9 bases in between. The Miltenyi Naive CD4+ T Cell Isolation kit was used to purify naive CD4+ T cells, and CD25 microbeads were used to remove Tregs. Tregs, naive and memory CD4+ T cells from tumor, blood and ipsilateral draining lymph nodes of a few breast cancer patients underwent full-length TCR alpha and beta sequencing. Ficoll density gradient centrifugation was used to isolate mononuclear cells from either lymph nodes or around 50 ml of peripheral blood. Sorted cell populations were confirmed by FACS to exceed 90% purity.

The receptor was derived from a female donor with breast cancer. The chain is assembled from TRBV20-1 and TRBJ1-2; the D gene cannot be named for sure. Sequencing was carried out using naive CD4+ T cells sorted from blood. Per the publication, the cell subset or site label means: naive CD4+ T cells, CD4+CD45RA+CD25-. The nucleotide sequence reads TGCAGTGCTAGATGGGCAGAAAACTATGGCTACACCTTC. This sequence encodes CSARWAENYGYTF.